The present TCR beta chain was sequenced within a study of beta chain features in type 1 diabetes. Study as a whole: Age and gender were similar between patients and healthy donors, as were cell yields.

The study, taken as a whole, reports: Any HLA effect on TCRB rearrangement was left unresolved by small sub-analyses. Type 1 diabetes patients had TCRB CDR3s that were shorter (moderately but significantly so) in all four CD4+ subsets.

With respect to this clone: As yet, its antigen is unknown.

Of the isolated RNA, all was reverse transcribed, and so the sequenced material was expressed TCRB transcripts. Repertoires were generated with immunoSEQ multiplex PCR, while TCRdb's copy carries only in-frame clones and drops some. The sample lists 300,000 to 450,000 clones, 10% to 15% occurring once. This TCR was recovered from a man aged 18-30 years in good health. Material: naive CD4+ T cells from blood.

The CDR3 sequence: CASRPDISGNTIYF. The CDR3 nucleotides are TGTGCCAGCCGACCGGACATCTCTGGAAACACCATATATTTT. This chain connects TRBV9 to TRBJ1-3, with a possible D match to TRBD1 (5 bases). The CDR3 sequence is 14 residues long. CDR1 SGDLS and CDR2 YYNGEE come from the germline V gene. V lost 7 bases and J lost 0, with 11 bases in between.